A selection of T cell receptor beta chains follows, all from one sample in a study of CD8 T cells in Susac syndrome. TCRdb reprocessed the immunoSEQ multiplex PCR reads via MiXCR and lists one record per CDR3 protein. The table shows roughly 150,000 distinct CDR3 sequences, with roughly 95% occurring only once. Material for sequencing was CD8+ T cells from PBMCs. Receptor source: a human donor with multiple sclerosis. CDR3s include the opening cysteine and the closing phenylalanine or tryptophan. D genes are given only for firm matches. Rows give clone size only sometimes, using once, few, many, or a class for an expanded clone.

cdr3_length clone_size d_call j_call v_call cdr3_nt cdr3_aa
13 NA NA TRBJ2-1 TRBV19 TGTGCCAGTAGTAATTGGGGGCCATTTGAGCAGTTCTTC CASSNWGPFEQFF
17 NA TRBD2 TRBJ2-1 TRBV7-6 TGTGCCAGCAGCTCCCTTCCCGGGGGGGAATCGGGCAATGAGCAGTTCTTC CASSSLPGGESGNEQFF
13 NA NA TRBJ2-5 TRBV7-9 TGTGCCAGCAGCTTGGCGCCCGGGGAGACCCAGTACTTC CASSLAPGETQYF
14 NA NA TRBJ2-5 TRBV5-1 TGCGCCAGCAGCTTGGGTGGGGCGATGGAGACCCAGTACTTC CASSLGGAMETQYF
15 NA NA TRBJ1-5 TRBV4-1 TGCGCCAGCAGCCAATTCGACGGGGGAGGATGGCCCCAGCATTTT CASSQFDGGGWPQHF
18 NA NA TRBJ2-1 TRBV11-2 TGTGCCAGCAGCTTAGACGTCCTGACAGTTAGCTCCTACAATGAGCAGTTCTTC CASSLDVLTVSSYNEQFF
13 once NA TRBJ2-2 TRBV20-1 TGCAGTGCTAGGGGGTACCACACCGGGGAGCTGTTTTTT CSARGYHTGELFF
12 few TRBD1 TRBJ1-1 TRBV29-1 TGCAGCGTTGACAGGGGGGACACTGAAGCTTTCTTT CSVDRGDTEAFF
13 NA TRBD2 TRBJ2-5 TRBV12-3/TRBV12-4 TGTGCCAGCAGTTTCCGGGGGGAGGGGACCCAGTACTTC CASSFRGEGTQYF
14 once NA TRBJ2-7 TRBV10-3 TGTGCCATCAGTCCGGACAGCCGCTCCTACGAGCAGTACTTC CAISPDSRSYEQYF
13 NA TRBD1 TRBJ2-1 TRBV29-1 TGCAGCGTTGAGGGACAGTACTACAATGAGCAGTTCTTC CSVEGQYYNEQFF
12 NA NA TRBJ2-5 TRBV12-3/TRBV12-4 TGTGCCAGCAGTTTCGGGGGGCCGACCCAGTACTTC CASSFGGPTQYF
14 NA NA TRBJ2-5 TRBV9 TGTGCCAGCAGCGTAGGTCCAGGCCAAGAGACCCAGTACTTC CASSVGPGQETQYF
17 NA NA TRBJ2-2 TRBV25-1 TGTGCCAGCAGTGACCCGCGGGGGCAGGAGAACACCGGGGAGCTGTTTTTT CASSDPRGQENTGELFF
13 NA NA TRBJ2-5 TRBV27 TGTGCCAGCACCACGGGAGTCGCAGAGACCCAGTACTTC CASTTGVAETQYF
12 NA NA TRBJ1-1 TRBV19 TGTGCCAGCCAGAGGGGCGGGACTGAAGCTTTCTTT CASQRGGTEAFF
13 NA NA TRBJ1-2 TRBV30 TGTGCCTGGAGTAAAGGTCAGTCAGATGGCTACACCTTC CAWSKGQSDGYTF
12 NA NA TRBJ2-2 TRBV29-1 TGCAGCGGACAAGGTCCCACCGGGGAGCTGTTTTTT CSGQGPTGELFF
14 NA NA TRBJ2-1 TRBV20-1 TGCAGTGCGGGTGCAGGGATATCCTACAATGAGCAGTTCTTC CSAGAGISYNEQFF
17 NA TRBD2 TRBJ2-5 TRBV3-1 TGTGCCAGCAGCCACGCCCCTGGGACTAGCGGTCAAGAGACCCAGTACTTC CASSHAPGTSGQETQYF
15 NA NA TRBJ2-3 TRBV5-1 TGCGCCAGCAGCTTCGAATCGCCCTTCACAGATACGCAGTATTTT CASSFESPFTDTQYF
14 NA TRBD1 TRBJ1-1 TRBV20-1 TGCAGTGCTAGAGACCAGGACAGGGTAATTGAAGCTTTCTTT CSARDQDRVIEAFF
15 NA TRBD1 TRBJ2-7 TRBV4-1 TGCGCCAGCAGCCTAACCGGGACAGGGCTCGACGAGCAGTACTTC CASSLTGTGLDEQYF
13 once NA TRBJ2-1 TRBV7-9 TGTGCCAGCAGCGTTCCGGGGGAGATTGAGCAGTTCTTC CASSVPGEIEQFF
15 NA TRBD1 TRBJ1-1 TRBV7-9 TGTGCCAGCAGCTCTGGCGGACAGGGGTGGACTGAAGCTTTCTTT CASSSGGQGWTEAFF
14 NA NA TRBJ1-1 TRBV19 TGTGCCAGTAGTCCTCCCCCATTGAACACTGAAGCTTTCTTT CASSPPPLNTEAFF
13 NA NA TRBJ2-1 TRBV11-1 TGTGCCACAAATACCCCCGGCGCCAGTCAGCAGTTCTTC CATNTPGASQQFF
15 NA NA TRBJ1-5 TRBV19 TGTGCCAGTAGTGTCGCCCACGAGGGGGTTCAGCCCCAGCATTTT CASSVAHEGVQPQHF
14 NA TRBD2 TRBJ2-3 TRBV30 TGTGCCTGGGACTCTAGCGGGAGCACAGATACGCAGTATTTT CAWDSSGSTDTQYF
15 NA TRBD1 TRBJ1-2 TRBV29-1 TGCAGCGCCGACGCCACGGGACAGGTCCACTATGGCTACACCTTC CSADATGQVHYGYTF
14 NA NA TRBJ2-1 TRBV19 TGTGCCAGTAGCCCGGACGGTGGCCTCATCGAGCAGTTCTTC CASSPDGGLIEQFF
15 NA TRBD2 TRBJ2-1 TRBV9 TGTGCCAGCAGCGAAGGACTAGGAGTTGGGGATGAGCAGTTCTTC CASSEGLGVGDEQFF
14 NA TRBD1 TRBJ2-7 TRBV13 TGTGCCAGCAGCCTCCGACAGGGGATCCACGAGCAGTACTTC CASSLRQGIHEQYF
14 NA NA TRBJ1-2 TRBV12-3/TRBV12-4 TGTGCCAGCAGGCTGGAACAGGATAACTATGGCTACACCTTC CASRLEQDNYGYTF
16 NA NA TRBJ1-5 TRBV2 TGTGCCAGCAGTGAAGGTTCGAGGACTCAGAGTCAGCCCCAGCATTTT CASSEGSRTQSQPQHF
19 once TRBD1 TRBJ2-7 TRBV3-1 TGTGCCAGCAGCCAAGGGACAGGGGGTCTCCATCTCGACTCCTACGAGCAGTACTTC CASSQGTGGLHLDSYEQYF
13 NA NA TRBJ2-7 TRBV5-1 TGCGCCAGCAGGACCACCACGAATTACGAGCAGTACTTC CASRTTTNYEQYF
16 NA NA TRBJ1-2 TRBV29-1 TGCAGCGTTGAAGAATTCGCGAGGGTGACGGGCTATGGCTACACCTTC CSVEEFARVTGYGYTF
16 NA NA TRBJ2-1 TRBV7-9 TGTGCCAGCAGCCCAACCTGGGACAAAGGGGGCAATGAGCAGTTCTTC CASSPTWDKGGNEQFF
15 NA NA TRBJ2-7 TRBV28 TGTGCCAGCAGTTTCAGAGGGGTCAGCTCCTACGAGCAGTACTTC CASSFRGVSSYEQYF
16 once TRBD2 TRBJ2-3 TRBV9 TGTGCCAGCAGCATCATAGCGGGGGGGCTGTCAGATACGCAGTATTTT CASSIIAGGLSDTQYF
13 NA NA TRBJ2-1 TRBV19 TGTGCCAGTAGTATCGGACTAATAAATGAGCAGTTCTTC CASSIGLINEQFF
16 NA NA TRBJ2-2 TRBV7-9 TGTGCCAGCACCGTAGAGGCGGGGGCCAACACCGGGGAGCTGTTTTTT CASTVEAGANTGELFF
13 few NA TRBJ2-5 TRBV27 TGTGCCAGCAGTTTGAGTTTTCAAGAGACCCAGTACTTC CASSLSFQETQYF
17 NA TRBD2 TRBJ2-1 TRBV9 TGTGCCAGCAGCGTAGCCGTAGCGGGGGGGCCCTCCAATGAGCAGTTCTTC CASSVAVAGGPSNEQFF
15 NA TRBD1 TRBJ2-3 TRBV18 TGTGCCAGCTCACCAAGGGACAGGTCCACAGATACGCAGTATTTT CASSPRDRSTDTQYF
13 once NA TRBJ2-2 TRBV20-1 TGCAGTGCCAAGTACCCGAACACCGGGGAGCTGTTTTTT CSAKYPNTGELFF
14 NA NA TRBJ2-1 TRBV9 TGTGCCAGCAGCGTAGCAAGTGACAACAATGAGCAGTTCTTC CASSVASDNNEQFF
14 once TRBD1 TRBJ2-7 TRBV27 TGTGCCAGCAGTTTAACGGGACAGGGCTACGAGCAGTACTTC CASSLTGQGYEQYF
14 NA TRBD2 TRBJ2-7 TRBV28 TGTGCCAGCACCCTCCGGGGGGGCTCCTACGAGCAGTACTTC CASTLRGGSYEQYF
12 NA NA TRBJ2-3 TRBV6-5 TGTGCCAGCTCTCCCGGGGCAGATACGCAGTATTTT CASSPGADTQYF
17 NA NA TRBJ2-3 TRBV20-1 TGCAGTGCTAGAGACCAAACCCCGGGGGCCCCCACAGATACGCAGTATTTT CSARDQTPGAPTDTQYF
14 NA NA TRBJ1-2 TRBV9 TGTGCCAGCAGCGTAGAAGAAGCTAACTATGGCTACACCTTC CASSVEEANYGYTF
14 NA NA TRBJ2-5 TRBV3-1 TGTGCCAGCAGCCCTTCTAACCTCCAAGAGACCCAGTACTTC CASSPSNLQETQYF
13 NA NA TRBJ2-3 TRBV27 TGTGCCAGCAGTTTGGGGTCCGTCGATACGCAGTATTTT CASSLGSVDTQYF
14 NA TRBD1 TRBJ2-7 TRBV3-1 TGTGCCAGCAGCCCGGGACAGGTGATCTACGAGCAGTACTTC CASSPGQVIYEQYF
13 NA NA TRBJ2-1 TRBV27 TGTGCCAGCAGTTTAGGGTTTTACAATGAGCAGTTCTTC CASSLGFYNEQFF
11 many NA TRBJ2-1 TRBV12-3/TRBV12-4 TGTGCCAGCAGCTTATACAATGAGCAGTTCTTC CASSLYNEQFF
14 NA NA TRBJ1-5 TRBV6-5 TGTGCCAGCAGTTACTCGACCGCTGGTCAGCCCCAGCATTTT CASSYSTAGQPQHF